Following are 25 T cell receptor beta chains from one sample sequenced in a study of cytomegalovirus exposure and HLA in healthy donors. Primers: 60 Vbeta forward and 13 Jbeta reverse. The assay was immunoSEQ multiplex PCR, and TCRdb's table has in-frame clones only and misses some. Of over 110,000 clones listed, 82% are singletons. Material: PBMCs. Receptors were obtained from a male donor in good health and CMV-seronegative.

V is TRBV29-1 and J is TRBJ2-1; TRBD2 matches at 8 bases. The V gene's germline CDR1 is SQVTM and CDR2 ANQGSEA. This CDR3 has 14 residues. V lost 3 bases, J lost 4 bases, and 5 bases stayed unmatched. The CDR3 loop is CSVDSSGEYNEQFF. In DNA form, the CDR3 reads TGCAGCGTTGATAGTAGCGGGGAATACAATGAGCAGTTCTTC.

This chain joins TRBV6-5 and TRBJ2-1; D is uncertain. V lost 4 bases, J lost 7 bases, and 11 bases lay in between. Per germline, CDR1 MNHEY and CDR2 SVGAGI. The CDR3 consists of 13 residues. Written as DNA, the CDR3 is TGTGCCAGCAGTTCCTCTCCCGGGAATGAGCAGTTCTTC. Translating gives CASSSSPGNEQFF.

The chain recombines TRBV10-3 with TRBJ2-3, with 10 positions matching TRBD2. The trim removed 4 bases at V and 0 bases at J, leaving 4 bases unmatched. Germline V gene lookup returns CDR1 ENHRY and CDR2 SYGVKD. The CDR3 runs 16 residues. CDR3 bases: TGTGCCATCAGTGCCCAGACTAGCGGGAGCACAGATACGCAGTATTTT. Its translation is CAISAQTSGSTDTQYF.

The CDR3 protein is CASTFGVIQYF. CDR3 sequence (DNA): TGTGCCAGCACATTCGGGGTCATTCAGTACTTC. V gene TRBV28 combines with J gene TRBJ2-4; weak D call: TRBD2 (5 bases). Trimming cost V 7 bases and J 9 bases, with 10 bases left between them. Germline CDR1 reads MDHEN; CDR2 reads SYDVKM. The CDR3 is 11 residues long. The full variable domain, with the rest looked up from reference TRBV28 and TRBJ2-4, is DVKVTQSSRYLVKRTGEKVFLECVQDMDHENMFWYRQDPGLGLRLIYFSYDVKMKEKGDIPEGYSVSREKKERFSLILESASTNQTSMYLCASTFGVIQYFGAGTRLSVL.

This clone turned up a few times. The chain has TRBV11-2 and TRBJ1-2; D may be TRBD1 (5 bases). Germline V gene lookup returns CDR1 SGHAT and CDR2 FQNNGV. The CDR3 is 13 amino acids. V lost 1 base, J lost 6 bases, and 9 bases lay in between. The CDR3 DNA sequence: TGTGCCAGCAGCTTAGTACAGGTGGATGGCTACACCTTC. Its translation is CASSLVQVDGYTF. Full variable domain (outside the CDR3, taken from reference TRBV11-2 and TRBJ1-2): EAGVAQSPRYKIIEKRQSVAFWCNPISGHATLYWYQQILGQGPKLLIQFQNNGVVDDSQLPKDRFSAERLKGVDSTLKIQPAKLEDSAVYLCASSLVQVDGYTFGSGTRLTVV.

The chain employs TRBV25-1 and TRBJ2-1; 9 positions match TRBD2. J lost 9 bases, V lost 9 bases, and 12 bases had no gene match. The V gene's germline CDR1 is MGHDK and CDR2 SYGVNS. This CDR3 has 14 amino acids. The CDR3 DNA is TGTGCCAGTGGTAGGATAGCGGGAGCGGGTGAGCAGTTCTTC. Translation gives CASGRIAGAGEQFF. Drawing the rest from reference TRBV25-1 and TRBJ2-1, the complete variable domain is EADIYQTPRYLVIGTGKKITLECSQTMGHDKMYWYQQDPGMELHLIHYSYGVNSTEKGDLSSESTVSRIRTEHFPLTLESARPSHTSQYLCASGRIAGAGEQFFGPGTRLTVL.

The chain links TRBV2 to TRBJ2-5, with D perhaps matching TRBD1 (6 bases). CDR1 is SNHLY, CDR2 FYNNEI, per germline. The V and J ends lost 5 bases and 3 bases respectively, with 10 bases between them. The CDR3 has 13 amino acids. This chain's CDR3 is CASSPGTKETQYF. CDR3 DNA: TGTGCCAGCAGTCCCGGGACAAAAGAGACCCAGTACTTC. Together with reference TRBV2 and TRBJ2-5, the CDR3 gives the full variable domain: EPEVTQTPSHQVTQMGQEVILRCVPISNHLYFYWYRQILGQKVEFLVSFYNNEISEKSEIFDDQFSVERPDGSNFTLKIRSTKLEDSAMYFCASSPGTKETQYFGPGTRLLVL.

CDR3: CASILPGHRETQYF. CDR3 nucleotide sequence: TGTGCCAGTATCCTCCCGGGACATCGGGAGACCCAGTACTTC. The gene calls are TRBV6-5 and TRBJ2-5; perhaps TRBD1 as D (6 bases). Germline values: CDR1 MNHEY, CDR2 SVGAGI. The CDR3 length is 14 residues. V lost 9 bases to trimming and J lost 5 bases, with 19 bases between them.

The chain combines TRBV27 with TRBJ1-1, with 8 nucleotides matching TRBD1. CDR3 length: 14 amino acids. The germline gives CDR1 MNHEY, CDR2 SMNVEV (reference sequence). With V trimmed by 3 bases and J by 5 bases, 5 bases remained unmatched. CDR3 bases: TGTGCCAGCAGTTTCGGACAGGGAGGGACTGAAGCTTTCTTT. Translation gives CASSFGQGGTEAFF.

The rearrangement uses TRBV10-3 and TRBJ2-1; D remains unclear. V lost 6 bases to trimming and J lost 6 bases, with 12 bases between them. There are 13 residues in the CDR3. Germline CDR1 is ENHRY and CDR2 is SYGVKD. CDR3 residues: CAISLSGGNEQFF. In DNA, the CDR3 is TGTGCCATCAGCCTATCTGGCGGCAATGAGCAGTTCTTC.

This sequence joins TRBV28 and TRBJ2-7; 7 bases align to TRBD2. The CDR3 spans 13 residues. J was trimmed by 2 bases and V by 6 bases; bases with no gene match: 4. Germline values: CDR1 MDHEN, CDR2 SYDVKM. CDR3: CASRPAGTYEQYF. The CDR3 DNA sequence: TGTGCCAGCAGACCAGCGGGGACCTACGAGCAGTACTTC.

V is TRBV2 and J is TRBJ2-3; perhaps TRBD1 as D (7 bases). The CDR3 is 14 residues long. The V gene's germline CDR1 is SNHLY and CDR2 FYNNEI. CDR3 protein: CTTRGDSLTDTQYF. DNA for the CDR3: TGTACCACTAGGGGGGACAGCCTCACAGATACGCAGTATTTT.

Only a few counts were recorded for this clone. The chain links TRBV7-2 to TRBJ2-7, with D perhaps TRBD2 (6 bases). This CDR3 contains 15 residues. Germline lookup yields CDR1 SGHTA and CDR2 FQGNSA. V lost 6 bases and J 4 bases, leaving 19 bases between the germline ends. The CDR3 DNA follows: TGTGCCAGCAGTTCGACCCCTTCGGGGGTTTACGAGCAGTACTTC. The encoded protein is CASSSTPSGVYEQYF. Looking up the rest from reference TRBV7-2 and TRBJ2-7 gives the full variable domain: GAGVSQSPSNKVTEKGKDVELRCDPISGHTALYWYRQSLGQGLEFLIYFQGNSAPDKSGLPSDRFSAERTGGSVSTLTIQRTQQEDSAVYLCASSSTPSGVYEQYFGPGTRLTVT.

The chain joins TRBV10-1 to TRBJ2-3; D gene uncertain. The germline V gene encodes CDR1 WNHNN and CDR2 SYGVQD (reference sequence). V was shortened by 3 bases and J by 6 bases, with 7 bases between the two germline ends. This CDR3 is 12 amino acids long. Here the CDR3 reads CASSDSADTQYF. As DNA, the CDR3 is TGCGCCAGCAGTGATAGTGCGGATACGCAGTATTTT.

The chain links TRBV5-8 to TRBJ1-2; weak D call: TRBD1 (6 bases). Deletions cut 6 bases from V and 9 bases from J, with 21 bases between. The length of the CDR3 is 14 residues. The V gene's germline CDR1 is SGHTS and CDR2 YDEGEE. Here the CDR3 reads CASTPRGGFSRYTF. Here the CDR3 DNA reads TGTGCCAGCACCCCCCGCGGGGGCTTCTCGCGCTACACCTTC.

The chain combines TRBV5-4 with TRBJ2-2; 11 nucleotides line up with TRBD2. Germline V CDR1 and CDR2: SGHNT, YYREEE (reference sequence). This CDR3 spans 16 amino acids. Losses at the gene ends were 4 bases for V and 1 base for J; bases not matched to a gene: 3. The CDR3 loop is CASSQGTSGNTGELFF. DNA for the CDR3: TGTGCCAGCAGCCAGGGGACTAGCGGGAACACCGGGGAGCTGTTTTTT.

The chain joins TRBV28 to TRBJ2-5; weak D call: TRBD2 (5 bases). This CDR3 spans 15 amino acids. Germline assignment: CDR1 MDHEN and CDR2 SYDVKM. V shed 6 bases and J shed 4 bases, with 18 bases lying between them. The chain's CDR3 is CASSTSGASRETQYF. Written as DNA, the CDR3 is TGTGCCAGCAGCACATCGGGCGCTAGCCGAGAGACCCAGTACTTC.

The gene calls are TRBV5-1 and TRBJ2-2; 7 bases agree with TRBD2. CDR1 is SGHRS, CDR2 YFSETQ, per germline. The CDR3 covers 14 residues. With V trimmed by 3 bases and J by 5 bases, 4 bases remained unmatched. CDR3 loop: CASSSSGTTGELFF. The CDR3 DNA reads as TGCGCCAGCAGCTCGAGCGGGACTACCGGGGAGCTGTTTTTT.

A single count supports this clone. The chain recombines TRBV6-1 with TRBJ1-5, with D possibly being TRBD1 (6 bases). With 6 bases removed from V and 6 bases from J, the gap between germline ends came to 18 bases. The CDR3 runs to 15 residues. In germline, CDR1 is MNHNS, CDR2 SASEGT. CDR3 DNA sequence: TGTGCCAGCAGGGTAGCTTGGGGGCAGGGTCAGCCCCAGCATTTT. This gives the protein CASRVAWGQGQPQHF.

The CDR3 is CASKGLGGEQFF. The CDR3 DNA is TGTGCCAGTAAAGGGCTGGGGGGTGAGCAGTTCTTC. The chain joins TRBV19 to TRBJ2-1, with TRBD2 as a possible D gene (6 bases). Trimming removed 7 bases at V and 9 bases at J, with 13 bases between. The germline CDR1 and CDR2 sequences are LNHDA and SQIVND (reference sequence). This CDR3 is built from 12 residues.

The chain couples TRBV6-6 to TRBJ1-5; D is unresolved. V was trimmed by 6 bases and J by 4 bases, leaving 13 bases between them. The CDR3 spans 14 residues. Germline V lookup: CDR1 MNHNY, CDR2 SVGAGI (reference sequence). CDR3 sequence (DNA): TGTGCCAGCAGCTCTCGGACGGGAAATCAGCCCCAGCATTTT. Translation gives CASSSRTGNQPQHF.

The chain has TRBV29-1 and TRBJ1-4; D remains ambiguous. Looked up from germline, CDR1 is SQVTM and CDR2 is ANQGSEA. The CDR3 spans 13 residues. Trimming stripped 4 bases from V and 4 bases from J, with 10 bases between. In nucleotides, the CDR3 is TGCAGCGTTGCCGGCAGGCTTAATGAAAAACTGTTTTTT. Amino acid sequence: CSVAGRLNEKLFF. Filled out from reference TRBV29-1 and TRBJ1-4, the complete variable domain reads SAVISQKPSRDICQRGTSLTIQCQVDSQVTMMFWYRQQPGQSLTLIATANQGSEATYESGFVIDKFPISRPNLTFSTLTVSNMSPEDSSIYLCSVAGRLNEKLFFGSGTQLSVL.

In its sample, this clone was seen a few times. The chain recombines TRBV27 with TRBJ2-7; D may be TRBD1 (6 bases). V dropped 3 bases and J dropped 3 bases, with 15 bases sitting between them. The CDR3 has 15 amino acids. Germline V lookup: CDR1 MNHEY, CDR2 SMNVEV (reference sequence). This CDR3 reads CASSFTGPTYYEQYF. CDR3 DNA: TGTGCCAGCAGTTTTACAGGGCCAACATACTACGAGCAGTACTTC.

This chain connects TRBV5-5 to TRBJ2-7; 13 bases map to TRBD2. The CDR3 has 18 amino acids. CDR1 and CDR2 (germline): SGHKS, YYEKEE (reference sequence). Trimming at V came to 4 bases and at J to 0 bases, leaving 10 bases not matched to a gene. The CDR3 coding sequence is TGTGCCAGCAGCCCGCACAGCGGACTAGCGGGAGACTCCTACGAGCAGTACTTC. This codes for CASSPHSGLAGDSYEQYF.

The rearrangement uses TRBV19 and TRBJ1-5, with 9 bases lining up with TRBD1. With 8 bases clipped from V and 3 bases from J, the junction kept 8 bases outside the gene matches. The germline gives CDR1 LNHDA, CDR2 SQIVND (reference sequence). CDR3 size: 15 residues. CDR3 sequence reads: CASVWGQGLNQPQHF. The CDR3 DNA reads TGTGCCAGTGTGTGGGGACAGGGTCTCAATCAGCCCCAGCATTTT. The full variable domain, rest sourced from reference TRBV19 and TRBJ1-5, is DGGITQSPKYLFRKEGQNVTLSCEQNLNHDAMYWYRQDPGQGLRLIYYSQIVNDFQKGDIAEGYSVSREKKESFPLTVTSAQKNPTAFYLCASVWGQGLNQPQHFGDGTRLSIL.